Following are 14 T cell receptor beta chains from one sample sequenced in a study of T-cell memory formation after mild COVID-19. One entry per CDR3 protein results from TCRdb running MiXCR on the 5' RACE reads. The profile shows more than 250,000 distinct CDR3 sequences, 16% of them singletons. Sequenced: PBMCs or a T cell subset sorted from them (not recorded which). The source of these receptors is a man aged 18-30 years who had mild COVID-19 (a few samples of this study predate the infection). Cell type and time point are not known.

This clonotype appeared many times. The V call is TRBV23-1, the J call TRBJ1-1, with unresolved D. TRBV23-1 is an open reading frame whose function is uncertain. V was clipped by 4 bases and J by 1 base, with 7 bases between them. The CDR3 consists of 13 residues. CDR3 residues: CASSRSGNTEAFF. The CDR3 coding sequence is TGCGCCAGCAGTCGGTCCGGGAACACTGAAGCTTTCTTT.

The CDR3: CASSQGLLTDTQYF. The CDR3 DNA is TGCGCCAGCAGCCAAGGGTTGCTTACAGATACGCAGTATTTT. The chain combines TRBV4-3 with TRBJ2-3; D uncertain. CDR3 size: 14 residues. Trimming pared 1 base from V and 3 bases from J, leaving 8 bases between. Looked up from germline, CDR1 is LGHNA and CDR2 is YSLEER.

The rearrangement uses TRBV19 and TRBJ1-1, with D uncertain. Germline V gene sequence: CDR1 LNHDA, CDR2 SQIVND (reference sequence). CDR3 length: 11 residues. The V and J ends lost 9 bases and 7 bases respectively, with 12 bases between them. The CDR3 region has the DNA TGTGCCAGCAAAATCGGGAGTGAAGCTTTCTTT. Translation: CASKIGSEAFF.

This clonotype appeared many times. This chain joins TRBV5-5 and TRBJ2-4; 11 bases agree with TRBD2. V lost 5 bases and J lost 0; bases outside the gene matches: 7. Per the germline V gene, CDR1 is SGHKS and CDR2 is YYEKEE (reference sequence). This CDR3 has 17 amino acids. The CDR3 spells CASSWGLAVLAKNIQYF. The CDR3 DNA sequence: TGTGCCAGCAGTTGGGGACTAGCGGTACTAGCCAAAAACATTCAGTACTTC.

At least ten counts were recorded for this clonotype. This chain uses TRBV2 with TRBJ2-4; TRBD1 matches at 7 bases. Germline V gene sequence: CDR1 SNHLY, CDR2 FYNNEI. V lost 8 bases, J lost 8 bases, and 9 bases stayed unmatched. The length of the CDR3 is 13 residues. CDR3 nucleotides: TGTGCCAGCGGTGGACAGGAGAATTACATTCAGTACTTC. This gives the protein CASGGQENYIQYF.

In its sample, this clonotype was seen a few times. The chain has TRBV12-3 or TRBV12-4 and TRBJ1-6, with D possibly matching TRBD1 (5 bases). V lost 10 bases, J lost 7 bases, and 20 bases lay in between. The CDR3 runs 15 residues. Here the CDR3 reads CATTLGGSMNSPLHF. The CDR3, as DNA: TGTGCCACCACCTTGGGGGGTAGTATGAATTCACCCCTCCACTTT.

The CDR3 nucleotides are TGTGCCAGCAGTGAAGCTAGGGTCGGGCAGCCCCAGCATTTT. Amino acids: CASSEARVGQPQHF. The rearrangement joins TRBV2 to TRBJ1-5; no clear D. With 0 bases removed from V and 7 bases from J, the gap between germline ends came to 10 bases. CDR1 and CDR2 (germline): SNHLY, FYNNEI. This CDR3 is built from 14 residues.

The rearrangement links TRBV7-2 to TRBJ1-3; tentatively, D is TRBD1 (5 bases). This CDR3 comprises 16 residues. CDR1 is SGHTA, CDR2 FQGNSA, per germline. The V end was cut by 3 bases, the J end by 2 bases, with 14 bases between. As DNA, the CDR3 is TGTGCCAGCAGCTTCCGCAGGGTGGGGCCTGGAAACACCATATATTTT. This translates into CASSFRRVGPGNTIYF.

The rearrangement links TRBV7-9 to TRBJ1-2; D might be TRBD1 (5 bases). V was trimmed by 5 bases and J by 9 bases, leaving 22 bases between them. The V gene's germline CDR1 is SEHNR and CDR2 FQNEAQ (reference sequence). The CDR3 contains 15 residues. For the CDR3, the DNA is TGTGCCAGCAGCCTGTGGGACCGGCCGGGAGTAAGCTACACCTTC. Its translation: CASSLWDRPGVSYTF.

This clonotype was detected ten times or more. The chain is built from TRBV2 and TRBJ2-3, with 7 bases aligning to TRBD1. Germline assignment: CDR1 SNHLY and CDR2 FYNNEI. Germline trimming cut 6 bases from V and 6 bases from J; bases unmatched to any gene: 0. The CDR3 sequence is 11 residues long. CDR3 protein: CASRDRDTQYF. The CDR3 DNA reads as TGTGCCAGCAGGGACAGGGATACGCAGTATTTT.

This clonotype was found many times. The chain links TRBV3-1 to TRBJ2-5, with D uncertain. The CDR3 is 14 residues long. V lost 0 bases and J lost 5, with 10 bases in between. Germline V lookup: CDR1 LGHDT, CDR2 YNNKEL (reference sequence). CDR3 in amino acids: CASSQDIMIETQYF. CDR3 bases: TGTGCCAGCAGCCAAGATATCATGATCGAGACCCAGTACTTC.

This clonotype was counted many times. The chain is built from TRBV5-1 and TRBJ2-1; 10 bases fit TRBD2. CDR3 length: 16 residues. CDR1 and CDR2 from the germline V gene are SGHRS and YFSETQ. The trim removed 3 bases at V and 4 bases at J, leaving 7 bases unmatched. The CDR3 nucleotides read TGCGCCAGCAGCTCCTCCCTAGCGGGGGTATACAATGAGCAGTTCTTC. Its protein is CASSSSLAGVYNEQFF. The full variable domain, its missing parts supplied by reference TRBV5-1 and TRBJ2-1, is KAGVTQTPRYLIKTRGQQVTLSCSPISGHRSVSWYQQTPGQGLQFLFEYFSETQRNKGNFPGRFSGRQFSNSRSEMNVSTLELGDSALYLCASSSSLAGVYNEQFFGPGTRLTVL.

This clonotype turned up a few times. The J gene is TRBJ1-1, the V gene TRBV7-9, with 8 bases fitting TRBD1. V lost 5 bases to trimming and J lost 8 bases; unmatched junction nucleotides: 4. The CDR3 sequence is 12 residues long. CDR1 SEHNR and CDR2 FQNEAQ come from the germline V gene (reference sequence). The CDR3 reads CASSRQGAEAFF. CDR3 nucleotides: TGTGCCAGCAGCCGGCAGGGGGCCGAAGCTTTCTTT.

The table lists this clonotype with a few counts. The gene calls are TRBV5-1 and TRBJ2-5, with D maybe TRBD1 (6 bases). Germline V lookup: CDR1 SGHRS, CDR2 YFSETQ. The CDR3 is made up of 15 amino acids. Deletions cut 4 bases from V and 5 bases from J, with 18 bases between. The chain's CDR3 is CASSPTLLGAETQYF. The CDR3 nucleotides read TGCGCCAGCAGCCCTACATTGTTGGGGGCGGAGACCCAGTACTTC.